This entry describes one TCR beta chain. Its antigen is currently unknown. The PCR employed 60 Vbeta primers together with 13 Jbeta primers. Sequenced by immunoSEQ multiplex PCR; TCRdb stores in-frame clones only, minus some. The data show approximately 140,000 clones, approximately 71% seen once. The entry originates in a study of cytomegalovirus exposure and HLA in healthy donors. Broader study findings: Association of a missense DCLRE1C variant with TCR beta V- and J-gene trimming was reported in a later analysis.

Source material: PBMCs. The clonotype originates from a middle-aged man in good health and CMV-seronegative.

In DNA form, the CDR3 reads TGTGCCAGCAGCCCCGGACAGTCCTTAAACACCGGGGAGCTGTTTTTT. Translation gives CASSPGQSLNTGELFF. The chain recombines TRBV4-2 with TRBJ2-2; D perhaps matches TRBD1 (6 bases). V was clipped by 4 bases and J by 2 bases, with 14 bases between them. Germline CDR1 reads LGHNA; CDR2 reads YNFKEQ. The CDR3 length is 16 residues.